This T cell receptor (beta chain) was obtained from a study of PD-1 blockade in classical Hodgkin lymphoma. This table comes from immunoSEQ multiplex PCR, and its TCRdb copy is limited to in-frame clones, with some not included. The table has more than 140,000 clones, about 81% seen once. With no exception, relapse followed autologous stem cell transplantation in all patients, and brentuximab vedotin exposure varied. Sample: peripheral blood mononuclear cells (PBMCs), taken before the second cycle of nivolumab. The TCR was taken from a human donor with classical Hodgkin lymphoma.

The CDR3 DNA reads TGCGCCAGCAGCTTGTCCCCTACCCCGTTGGGGAGGGCCTCCTACGAGCAGTACTTC. It codes for CASSLSPTPLGRASYEQYF. The V gene is TRBV5-1, the J gene TRBJ2-7; 7 bases are a match to TRBD2. Germline V gene lookup returns CDR1 SGHRS and CDR2 YFSETQ. The CDR3 has 19 amino acids. Trimming at V came to 1 base and at J to 0 bases, leaving 16 bases not matched to a gene.